The 15 T cell receptor beta chains reported below all come from one sample, sequenced in a study of identical twins. TCRdb passed the 5' RACE reads through MiXCR, listing each CDR3 protein once. Among 1.5 million or so distinct CDR3 sequences listed, around 29% were seen once. Sequencing input: cord blood. Receptor source: a newborn girl in good health.

This clonotype was counted a single time. The V gene is TRBV16, the J gene TRBJ1-4, with 9 bases aligning to TRBD1. CDR1 and CDR2 (germline): KGHSY, FQNENV. Unmatched junction bases numbered 6, after V lost 1 base and J lost 3 bases. This CDR3 region has 17 residues. As DNA, the CDR3 is TGTGCCAGCAGCCAATACAGGGGGCCTAGCCCTAATGAAAAACTGTTTTTT. Protein sequence: CASSQYRGPSPNEKLFF.

This clonotype appeared a few times. The chain couples TRBV7-2 to TRBJ1-1, with a tentative D call TRBD1 (5 bases). The CDR3 covers 15 residues. V shed 1 base and J shed 2 bases, with 11 bases lying between them. CDR1 SGHTA and CDR2 FQGNSA come from the germline V gene. In nucleotides, the CDR3 is TGTGCCAGCAGCTTAGTTTGGCAGGGTAACACTGAAGCTTTCTTT. This gives the protein CASSLVWQGNTEAFF.

The table lists this clonotype with a few counts. The rearrangement links TRBV7-2 to TRBJ2-4; D might be TRBD2 (6 bases). With 5 bases removed from V and 0 bases from J, the gap between germline ends came to 20 bases. The germline V gene encodes CDR1 SGHTA and CDR2 FQGNSA. This CDR3 comprises 18 residues. This chain's CDR3 is CASSPNSVGGVAKNIQYF. In DNA, the CDR3 is TGTGCCAGCAGCCCAAACTCGGTTGGCGGGGTAGCCAAAAACATTCAGTACTTC. Full variable domain (missing parts from reference TRBV7-2 and TRBJ2-4): GAGVSQSPSNKVTEKGKDVELRCDPISGHTALYWYRQSLGQGLEFLIYFQGNSAPDKSGLPSDRFSAERTGGSVSTLTIQRTQQEDSAVYLCASSPNSVGGVAKNIQYFGAGTRLSVL.

The V gene is TRBV5-1, the J gene TRBJ2-7; tentatively, D is TRBD2 (6 bases). The V and J ends lost 4 bases and 5 bases respectively, with 13 bases between them. CDR1 is SGHRS and CDR2 is YFSETQ in the germline V gene. This CDR3 spans 13 amino acids. CDR3 region: CASSAGLSDEQYF. The DNA for the CDR3 is TGCGCCAGCAGCGCGGGACTCTCAGACGAGCAGTACTTC.

This clonotype turned up a few times. This sequence joins TRBV7-2 and TRBJ1-2, with D possibly being TRBD1 (6 bases). This CDR3 contains 15 residues. Germline CDR1 is SGHTA and CDR2 is FQGNSA. Trimming took 1 base from V and 5 from J, leaving 14 bases between them. The CDR3 loop reads CASSLEPAGAYGYTF. For the CDR3, the DNA is TGTGCCAGCAGCTTAGAACCTGCGGGGGCTTATGGCTACACCTTC.

At least ten counts were recorded for this clonotype. The chain's CDR3 is CASSQDSPSYNEQFF. The DNA of the CDR3 is TGTGCCAGCAGCCAAGACAGTCCGTCCTACAATGAGCAGTTCTTC. The chain joins TRBV4-2 to TRBJ2-1; D call uncertain. The CDR3 has 15 amino acids. CDR1 LGHNA and CDR2 YNFKEQ come from the germline V gene. V lost 0 bases to trimming and J lost 1 base, with 7 bases between them.

The rearrangement joins TRBV9 to TRBJ2-2; TRBD2 matches 8 bases. With 5 bases clipped from V and 0 bases from J, the junction kept 6 bases outside the gene matches. The CDR3 has 16 residues. CDR1 SGDLS and CDR2 YYNGEE come from the germline V gene. CDR3: CASSPSLAANTGELFF. CDR3 sequence (DNA): TGTGCCAGCAGTCCGTCACTAGCGGCGAACACCGGGGAGCTGTTTTTT.

The chain combines TRBV27 with TRBJ1-1; D ambiguous. Germline lookup yields CDR1 MNHEY and CDR2 SMNVEV (reference sequence). The CDR3 consists of 14 residues. V was clipped by 1 base and J by 1 base, with 7 bases between them. The CDR3 coding sequence is TGTGCCAGCAGTTTATTTCCGAAGAACACTGAAGCTTTCTTT. This codes for CASSLFPKNTEAFF.

The chain recombines TRBV7-9 with TRBJ1-2, with D hard to call. CDR3 size: 12 residues. Looked up from germline, CDR1 is SEHNR and CDR2 is FQNEAQ (reference sequence). The V gene lost 7 bases and the J gene lost 3 bases, with 9 bases spanning the gap. CDR3 DNA: TGTGCCAGCACGTGGATTGACTATGGCTACACCTTC. Its protein is CASTWIDYGYTF.

This clonotype was detected only a few times. V usage is TRBV6-5 and J usage is TRBJ1-5, with D maybe TRBD1 (5 bases). With 6 bases removed from V and 0 bases from J, the gap between germline ends came to 12 bases. Germline CDR1 reads MNHEY; CDR2 reads SVGAGI. This CDR3 has 15 residues. Here the CDR3 reads CASRPGEYSNQPQHF. In DNA, the CDR3 is TGTGCCAGCAGACCGGGGGAATATAGCAATCAGCCCCAGCATTTT.

In this sample, this clonotype turned up a few times. Here the CDR3 DNA reads TGTGCCAGCCAAGATCCGCGGGGCCTCTACAATGAGCAGTTCTTC. It encodes CASQDPRGLYNEQFF. The V call is TRBV4-2, the J call TRBJ2-1, with D possibly matching TRBD2 (6 bases). Between the trimmed V and J ends, which lost 8 bases and 3 bases, there was a span of 17 bases. Germline CDR1 is LGHNA and CDR2 is YNFKEQ. This CDR3 spans 15 amino acids.

This clonotype appeared once. The V call is TRBV21-1, the J call TRBJ1-1; the table gives TRBD1 as D, unverified against the DNA. TRBV21-1 is reported as a pseudogene. This CDR3 region has 16 residues. The CDR3 DNA is TGTGCCAGCAGCAAGGAAGGGGTTTGTACGAACACTGAAGCTTTCTTT. Translation: CASSKEGVCTNTEAFF.

This clonotype was seen repeatedly, ten times or more. This CDR3 reads CAIRPSLGKETQYF. In DNA form, the CDR3 reads TGTGCCATCAGACCTTCCCTGGGGAAAGAGACCCAGTACTTC. V is TRBV10-3 and J is TRBJ2-5; D ambiguous. Germline V CDR1 and CDR2: ENHRY, SYGVKD. V lost 6 bases to trimming and J lost 3 bases, with 14 bases between them. This CDR3 has 14 amino acids.

Comment on this clonotype: One junction end disagrees with the germline gene, perhaps due to a read error. The rearrangement joins TRBV5-5 to TRBJ2-2; D perhaps matches TRBD2 (7 bases). Looked up from germline, CDR1 is SGHKS and CDR2 is YYEKEE (reference sequence). This CDR3 is 14 amino acids long. This chain's CDR3 is CASRQGGNTGKLFF. CDR3 DNA: TGTGCCAGCAGACAGGGAGGGAACACCGGGAAGCTGTTTTTT. Using reference TRBV5-5 and TRBJ2-2 for the parts outside the CDR3, the full variable domain is DAGVTQSPTHLIKTRGQQVTLRCSPISGHKSVSWYQQVLGQGPQFIFQYYEKEERGRGNFPDRFSARQFPNYSSELNVNALLLGDSALYLCASRQGGNTGKLFFGEGSRLTVL.

The gene calls are TRBV5-1 and TRBJ1-1; TRBD1 matches at 9 bases. Germline CDR1 is SGHRS and CDR2 is YFSETQ. The CDR3 spans 16 residues. The junction had 17 bases not matched to a gene; V was cut back by 4 bases and J by 10 bases. CDR3 in DNA: TGCGCCAGCAGCCTATGGACAGGGGCGAATCGGCCTGGAGCTTTCTTT. Translated, it gives CASSLWTGANRPGAFF. Together with reference TRBV5-1 and TRBJ1-1, the CDR3 gives the full variable domain: KAGVTQTPRYLIKTRGQQVTLSCSPISGHRSVSWYQQTPGQGLQFLFEYFSETQRNKGNFPGRFSGRQFSNSRSEMNVSTLELGDSALYLCASSLWTGANRPGAFFGQGTRLTVV.